The clone carrying this T cell receptor beta chain was recorded only once. Its antigen remains unknown. The CDR3 is 14 residues long. CDR1 and CDR2 (germline): MNHEY, SMNVEV (reference sequence). Deletions cut 4 bases from V and 2 bases from J, with 11 bases between. The data originate from a study of shared clonotypes between healthy human individuals. At the level of the study: CD8 memory received one plate per donor, CD8 naive two, CD4 memory three and CD4 naive three. Study conclusions and caveats: Shared clonotypes across all four donors exceeded non-shared ones in generation probability.

A CD45RA+ naive subset and a CD45RA-negative memory subset were split from CD4+ cells. Only in-frame clones appear in the TCRdb table, and some are missing; sequencing was by immunoSEQ multiplex PCR. The sample has about 2.3 million clones, around 90% seen once. The receptor was derived from a man aged 18 to 30 in good health. Some clones in this sample may be carry-over from other donors' samples. Sample: naive CD4+ T cells from PBMCs. Noted subset: CD45RA+ positively selected. V usage is TRBV27 and J usage is TRBJ1-2; D is unresolved. The CDR3: CASSSRTENYGYTF. DNA for the CDR3: TGTGCCAGCAGTTCACGGACGGAGAACTATGGCTACACCTTC.